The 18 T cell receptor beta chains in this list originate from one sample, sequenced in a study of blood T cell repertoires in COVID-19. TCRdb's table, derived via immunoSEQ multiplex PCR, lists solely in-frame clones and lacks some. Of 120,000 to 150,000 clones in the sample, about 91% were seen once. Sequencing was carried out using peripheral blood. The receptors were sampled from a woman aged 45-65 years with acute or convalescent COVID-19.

The CDR3, as DNA: TGTGCCAGCAGCAGAGAGGGACAGGGAAATTGGGAGCAGTACTTC. Translated: CASSREGQGNWEQYF. The chain joins TRBV6-5 to TRBJ2-7; 9 bases map to TRBD1. The V gene's germline CDR1 is MNHEY and CDR2 SVGAGI. The ends lost 6 bases at V and 7 bases at J; junction bases unmatched: 13. The CDR3 contains 15 residues.

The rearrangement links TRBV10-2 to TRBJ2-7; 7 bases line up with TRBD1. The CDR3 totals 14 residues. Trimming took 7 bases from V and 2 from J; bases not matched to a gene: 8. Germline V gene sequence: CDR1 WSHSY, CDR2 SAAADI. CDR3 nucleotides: TGCGCCAGCAACCAACCGGGACAGACCTACGAGCAGTACTTC. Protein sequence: CASNQPGQTYEQYF.

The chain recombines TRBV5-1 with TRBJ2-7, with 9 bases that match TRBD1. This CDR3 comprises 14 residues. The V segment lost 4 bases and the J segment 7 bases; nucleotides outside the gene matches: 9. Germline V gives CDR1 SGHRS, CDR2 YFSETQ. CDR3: CASSRGTGLREQYF. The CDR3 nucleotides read TGCGCCAGCAGCCGCGGGACAGGGCTAAGGGAGCAGTACTTC.

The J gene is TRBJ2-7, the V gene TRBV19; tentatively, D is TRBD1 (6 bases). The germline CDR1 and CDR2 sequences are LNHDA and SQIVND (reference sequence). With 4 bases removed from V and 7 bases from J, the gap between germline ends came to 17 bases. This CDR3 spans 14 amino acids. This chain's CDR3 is CASSTGASGWEQYF. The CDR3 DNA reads TGTGCCAGTAGTACAGGGGCGTCCGGTTGGGAGCAGTACTTC.

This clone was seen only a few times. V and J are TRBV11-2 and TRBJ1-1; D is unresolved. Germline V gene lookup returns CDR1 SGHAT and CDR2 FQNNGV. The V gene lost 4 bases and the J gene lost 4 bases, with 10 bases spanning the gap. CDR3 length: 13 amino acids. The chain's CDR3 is CASSSRSSTEAFF. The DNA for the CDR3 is TGTGCCAGCAGCTCACGGTCGAGCACTGAAGCTTTCTTT.

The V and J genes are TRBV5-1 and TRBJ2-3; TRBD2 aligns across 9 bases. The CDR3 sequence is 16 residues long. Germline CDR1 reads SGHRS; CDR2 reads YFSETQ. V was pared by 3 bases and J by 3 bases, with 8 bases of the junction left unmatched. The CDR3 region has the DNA TGCGCCAGCAGCTCAGCGGGAGGCGGGAGAACAGATACGCAGTATTTT. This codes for CASSSAGGGRTDTQYF.

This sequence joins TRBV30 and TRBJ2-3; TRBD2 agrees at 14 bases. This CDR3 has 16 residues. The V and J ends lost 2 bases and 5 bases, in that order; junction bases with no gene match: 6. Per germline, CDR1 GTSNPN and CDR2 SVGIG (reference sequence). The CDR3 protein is CAWSPGLAGAVDTQYF. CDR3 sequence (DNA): TGTGCCTGGAGTCCGGGACTAGCGGGGGCTGTAGATACGCAGTATTTT.

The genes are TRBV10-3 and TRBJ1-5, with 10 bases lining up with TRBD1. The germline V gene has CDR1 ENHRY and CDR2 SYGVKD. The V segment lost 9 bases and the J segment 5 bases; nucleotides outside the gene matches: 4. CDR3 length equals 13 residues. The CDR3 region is CAIGTGVYQPQHF. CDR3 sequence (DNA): TGTGCCATTGGGACAGGGGTGTATCAGCCCCAGCATTTT.

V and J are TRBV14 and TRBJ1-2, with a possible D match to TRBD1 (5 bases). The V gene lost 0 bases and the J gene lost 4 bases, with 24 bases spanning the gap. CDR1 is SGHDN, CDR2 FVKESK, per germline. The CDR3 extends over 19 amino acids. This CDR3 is CASSQDPVIRDSRSYGYTF. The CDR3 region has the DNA TGTGCCAGCAGCCAAGATCCTGTTATACGGGACTCCCGTTCCTATGGCTACACCTTC.

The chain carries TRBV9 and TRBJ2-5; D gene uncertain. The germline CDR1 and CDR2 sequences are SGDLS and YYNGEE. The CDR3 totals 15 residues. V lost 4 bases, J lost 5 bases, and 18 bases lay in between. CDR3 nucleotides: TGTGCCAGCAGCTTGACCTGGGCCCAACAGGAGACCCAGTACTTC. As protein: CASSLTWAQQETQYF.

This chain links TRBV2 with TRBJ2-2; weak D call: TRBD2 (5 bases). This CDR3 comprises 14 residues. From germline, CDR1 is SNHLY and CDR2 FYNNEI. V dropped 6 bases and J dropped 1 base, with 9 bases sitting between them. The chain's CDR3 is CASRVSGNTGELFF. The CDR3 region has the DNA TGTGCCAGCAGGGTCAGCGGGAACACCGGGGAGCTGTTTTTT.

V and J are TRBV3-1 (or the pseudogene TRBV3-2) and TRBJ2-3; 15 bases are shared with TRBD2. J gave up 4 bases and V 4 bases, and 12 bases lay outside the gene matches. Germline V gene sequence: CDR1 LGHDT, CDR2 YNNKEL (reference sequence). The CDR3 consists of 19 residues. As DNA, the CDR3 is TGTGCCAGCAGCCGGAGCGGACTAGCGGGGGGGCCAGGCGCAGATACGCAGTATTTT. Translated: CASSRSGLAGGPGADTQYF.

In DNA form, the CDR3 reads TGTGCCAGCAGCTCCAGGGGAGCTGGAAACACCATATATTTT. This translates into CASSSRGAGNTIYF. The chain has TRBV7-6 and TRBJ1-3, with D perhaps matching TRBD1 (6 bases). The germline CDR1 and CDR2 sequences are SGHVS and FNYEAQ. This CDR3 comprises 14 residues. Trimming stripped 4 bases from V and 2 bases from J, with 9 bases between.

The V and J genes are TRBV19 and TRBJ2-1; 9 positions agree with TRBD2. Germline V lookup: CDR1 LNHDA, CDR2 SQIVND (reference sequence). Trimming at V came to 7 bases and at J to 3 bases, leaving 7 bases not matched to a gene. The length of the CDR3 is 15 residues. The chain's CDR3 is CASTGTSHSYNEQFF. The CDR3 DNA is TGTGCCAGTACCGGGACTAGCCATAGCTACAATGAGCAGTTCTTC.

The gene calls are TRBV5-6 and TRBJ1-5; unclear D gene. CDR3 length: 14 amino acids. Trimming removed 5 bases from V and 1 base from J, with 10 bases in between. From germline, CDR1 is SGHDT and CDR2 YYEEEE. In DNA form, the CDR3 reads TGTGCCAGCAGTTCAGGCTTAAGCAATCAGCCCCAGCATTTT. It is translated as CASSSGLSNQPQHF.

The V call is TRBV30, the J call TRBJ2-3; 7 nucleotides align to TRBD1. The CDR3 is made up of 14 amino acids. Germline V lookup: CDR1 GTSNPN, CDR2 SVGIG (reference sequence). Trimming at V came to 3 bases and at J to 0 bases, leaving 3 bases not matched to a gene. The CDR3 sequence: CAWRGGLSTDTQYF. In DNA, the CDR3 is TGTGCCTGGAGAGGGGGCCTGAGCACAGATACGCAGTATTTT. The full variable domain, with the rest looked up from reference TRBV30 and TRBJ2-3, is SQTIHQWPATLVQPVGSPLSLECTVEGTSNPNLYWYRQAAGRGLQLLFYSVGIGQISSEVPQNLSASRPQDRQFILSSKKLLLSDSGFYLCAWRGGLSTDTQYFGPGTRLTVL.

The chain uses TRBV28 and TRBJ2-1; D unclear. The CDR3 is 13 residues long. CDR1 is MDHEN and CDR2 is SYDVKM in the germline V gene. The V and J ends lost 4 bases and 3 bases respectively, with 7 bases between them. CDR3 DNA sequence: TGTGCCAGCAGTTCAACAAACTACAATGAGCAGTTCTTC. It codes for CASSSTNYNEQFF.

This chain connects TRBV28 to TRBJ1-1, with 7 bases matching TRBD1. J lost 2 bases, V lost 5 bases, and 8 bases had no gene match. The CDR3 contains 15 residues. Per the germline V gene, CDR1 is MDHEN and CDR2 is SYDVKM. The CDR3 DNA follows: TGTGCCAGCAGTCTAACAGGGGTTGGTAACACTGAAGCTTTCTTT. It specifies CASSLTGVGNTEAFF.